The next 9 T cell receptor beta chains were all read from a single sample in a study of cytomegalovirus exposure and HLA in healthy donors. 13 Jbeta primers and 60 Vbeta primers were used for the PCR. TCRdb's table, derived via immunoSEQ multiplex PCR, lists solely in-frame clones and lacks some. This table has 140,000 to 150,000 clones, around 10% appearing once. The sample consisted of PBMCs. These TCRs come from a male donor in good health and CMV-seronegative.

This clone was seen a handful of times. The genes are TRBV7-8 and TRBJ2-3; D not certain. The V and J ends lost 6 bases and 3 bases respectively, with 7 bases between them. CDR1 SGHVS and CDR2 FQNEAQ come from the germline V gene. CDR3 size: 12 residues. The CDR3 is CASSPGTDTQYF. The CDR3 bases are TGTGCCAGCAGTCCCGGGACAGATACGCAGTATTTT.

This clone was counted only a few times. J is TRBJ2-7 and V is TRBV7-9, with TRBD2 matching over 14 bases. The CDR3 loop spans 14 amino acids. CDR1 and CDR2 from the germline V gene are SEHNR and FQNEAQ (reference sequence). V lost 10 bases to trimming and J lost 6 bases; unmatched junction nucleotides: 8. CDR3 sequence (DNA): TGTGCCACCGACGGACTAGCGGGAGGATCCGAGCAGTACTTC. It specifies CATDGLAGGSEQYF.

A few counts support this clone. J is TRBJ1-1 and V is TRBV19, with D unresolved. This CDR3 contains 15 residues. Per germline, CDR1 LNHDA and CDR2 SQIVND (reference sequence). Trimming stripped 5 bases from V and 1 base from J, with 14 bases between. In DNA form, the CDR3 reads TGTGCCAGTAGTCCCAAGCAAAAAGAGAACACTGAAGCTTTCTTT. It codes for CASSPKQKENTEAFF.

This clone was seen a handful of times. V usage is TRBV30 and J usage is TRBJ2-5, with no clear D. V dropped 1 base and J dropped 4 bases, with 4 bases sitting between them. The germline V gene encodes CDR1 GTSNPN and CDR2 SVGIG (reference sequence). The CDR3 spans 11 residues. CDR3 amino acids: CAWSGRETQYF. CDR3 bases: TGTGCCTGGAGTGGTCGAGAGACCCAGTACTTC. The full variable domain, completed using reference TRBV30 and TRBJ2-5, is SQTIHQWPATLVQPVGSPLSLECTVEGTSNPNLYWYRQAAGRGLQLLFYSVGIGQISSEVPQNLSASRPQDRQFILSSKKLLLSDSGFYLCAWSGRETQYFGPGTRLLVL.

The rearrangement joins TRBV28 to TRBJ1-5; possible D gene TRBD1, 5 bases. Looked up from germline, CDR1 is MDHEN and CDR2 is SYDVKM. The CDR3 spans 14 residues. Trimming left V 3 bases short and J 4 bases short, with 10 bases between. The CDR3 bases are TGTGCCAGCAGTTTGGGGCAGGAAAATCAGCCCCAGCATTTT. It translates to CASSLGQENQPQHF. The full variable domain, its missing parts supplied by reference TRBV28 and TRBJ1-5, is DVKVTQSSRYLVKRTGEKVFLECVQDMDHENMFWYRQDPGLGLRLIYFSYDVKMKEKGDIPEGYSVSREKKERFSLILESASTNQTSMYLCASSLGQENQPQHFGDGTRLSIL.

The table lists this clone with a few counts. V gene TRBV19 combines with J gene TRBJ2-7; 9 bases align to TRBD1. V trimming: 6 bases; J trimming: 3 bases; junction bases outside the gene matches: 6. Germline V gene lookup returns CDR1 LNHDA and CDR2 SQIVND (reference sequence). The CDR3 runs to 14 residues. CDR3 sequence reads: CASRTDRGDYEQYF. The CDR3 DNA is TGTGCCAGTAGGACCGACAGGGGGGACTACGAGCAGTACTTC.

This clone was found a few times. As DNA, the CDR3 is TGTGCTAGTGGCCCCGGGACTAGCCCCTACAATGAGCAGTTCTTC. Translating it yields CASGPGTSPYNEQFF. The chain has TRBV12-5 and TRBJ2-1, with 9 positions matching TRBD2. The CDR3 spans 15 residues. The germline V gene encodes CDR1 LGHNT and CDR2 FRNRAP. Trimming at V came to 6 bases and at J to 2 bases, leaving 5 bases not matched to a gene.

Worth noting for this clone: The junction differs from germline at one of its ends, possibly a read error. CDR3 residues: CASSPSRRMNTEALF. The CDR3 region has the DNA TGCGCCAGCAGCCCCTCACGGCGGATGAACACTGAAGCTCTCTTT. The chain is built from TRBV4-3 and TRBJ1-1; the D is unclear. Germline loops: CDR1 LGHNA, CDR2 YSLEER. The CDR3 covers 15 residues.

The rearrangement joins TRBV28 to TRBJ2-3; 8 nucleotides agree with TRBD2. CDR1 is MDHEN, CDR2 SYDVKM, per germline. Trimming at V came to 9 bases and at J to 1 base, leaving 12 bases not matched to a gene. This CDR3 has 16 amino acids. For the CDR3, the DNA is TGTGCCAGTGGGCGGCCGGGGGGGCCTGGCACAGATACGCAGTATTTT. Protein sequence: CASGRPGGPGTDTQYF.